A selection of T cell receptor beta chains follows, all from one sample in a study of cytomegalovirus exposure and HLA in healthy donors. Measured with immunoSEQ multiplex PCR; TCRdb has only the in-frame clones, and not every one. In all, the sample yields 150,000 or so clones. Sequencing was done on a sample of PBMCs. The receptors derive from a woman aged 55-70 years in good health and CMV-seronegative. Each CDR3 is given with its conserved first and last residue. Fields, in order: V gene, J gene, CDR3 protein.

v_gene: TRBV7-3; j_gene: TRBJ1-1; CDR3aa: CASSTGLPNTEAFF
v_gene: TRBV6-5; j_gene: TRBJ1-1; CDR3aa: CATGGQGNTEAFF
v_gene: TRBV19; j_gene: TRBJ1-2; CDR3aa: CASSIGWSDYGYTF
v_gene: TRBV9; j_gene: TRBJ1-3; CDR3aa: CASSSPSGGAGNTIYF
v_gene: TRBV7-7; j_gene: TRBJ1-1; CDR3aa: CASSLYLNTEAFF
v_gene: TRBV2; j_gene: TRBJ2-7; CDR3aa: CASKTWERAHEQYF
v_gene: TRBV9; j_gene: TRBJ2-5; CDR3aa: CASSPGGRGGVKTETQYF
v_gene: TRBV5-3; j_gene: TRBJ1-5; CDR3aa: CARSLFLPRGYSNQPQHF
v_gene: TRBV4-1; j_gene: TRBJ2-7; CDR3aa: CVSSRSTSGTYEQYF
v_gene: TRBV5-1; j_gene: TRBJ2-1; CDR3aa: CATRVAGRTYNEQFF
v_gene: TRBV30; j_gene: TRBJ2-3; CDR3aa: CAWSAFQGDTQYF
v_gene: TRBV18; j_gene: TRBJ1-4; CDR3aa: CASSSGQTNEKLFF
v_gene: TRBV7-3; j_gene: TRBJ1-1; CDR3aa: CASSLTPGGSMNTEAFF
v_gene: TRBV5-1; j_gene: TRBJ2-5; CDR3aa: CASSLGGDLQETQYF
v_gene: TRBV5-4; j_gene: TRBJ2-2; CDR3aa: CASSNGLAGGTGELFF
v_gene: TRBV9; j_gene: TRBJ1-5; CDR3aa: CASNLTGEWCQPQHF
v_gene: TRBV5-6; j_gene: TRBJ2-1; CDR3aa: CASSLGVTRNNEQFF